These 11 T cell receptor beta chains came from one sample sequenced in a study of OX40 agonist ivuxolimab in advanced cancers. Sequencing used immunoSEQ multiplex PCR; TCRdb keeps in-frame clones, though not all of them. The sample shows 95,000 to 150,000 clones, less than 95% of them seen only once. The specimen comprised CD4+ or CD8+ T cells sorted from blood, sampled in a trial of the OX40 agonist ivuxolimab. These receptors all come from an adult with an advanced solid tumor such as melanoma, head and neck, liver or kidney cancer.

V gene TRBV30 combines with J gene TRBJ2-5, with TRBD1 matching 8 bases. The length of the CDR3 is 14 residues. Trimming cost V 1 base and J 5 bases; bases outside gene matches: 6. Per the germline V gene, CDR1 is GTSNPN and CDR2 is SVGIG (reference sequence). CDR3: CAWSGGQVRETQYF. The CDR3 nucleotides read TGTGCCTGGAGTGGGGGACAGGTACGGGAGACCCAGTACTTC.

V and J are TRBV10-3 and TRBJ1-3, with TRBD1 as a possible D gene (5 bases). The CDR3 spans 14 residues. The V gene's germline CDR1 is ENHRY and CDR2 SYGVKD. Trimming left V 0 bases short and J 10 bases short, with 13 bases between. This CDR3 reads CAISESRQGMTIYF. Here the CDR3 DNA reads TGTGCCATCAGTGAGTCGAGGCAGGGTATGACCATATATTTT.

CDR3 in amino acids: CASSLRDSYEQYF. As DNA, the CDR3 is TGTGCCAGCAGCTTAAGAGACAGCTACGAGCAGTACTTC. The J gene is TRBJ2-7, the V gene TRBV7-6, with a weak D call TRBD1 (5 bases). The CDR3 extends over 13 amino acids. V lost 2 bases, J lost 3 bases, and 8 bases lay in between. Germline-derived CDR1 and CDR2 are SGHVS and FNYEAQ. The complete variable domain, with remaining parts taken from reference TRBV7-6 and TRBJ2-7, reads GAGVSQSPRYKVTKRGQDVALRCDPISGHVSLYWYRQALGQGPEFLTYFNYEAQQDKSGLPNDRFSAERPEGSISTLTIQRTEQRDSAMYRCASSLRDSYEQYFGPGTRLTVT.

This chain connects TRBV6-5 to TRBJ1-5; a possible D gene is TRBD1 (5 bases). Germline CDR1 MNHEY, CDR2 SVGAGI. With 4 bases removed from V and 0 bases from J, the gap between germline ends came to 10 bases. The CDR3 spans 15 residues. CDR3 in amino acids: CASSSQGNSNQPQHF. CDR3 coding DNA: TGTGCCAGCAGTTCGCAGGGAAATAGCAATCAGCCCCAGCATTTT.

The count of this clone is one. This chain uses TRBV2 with TRBJ2-7; D is unclear. Germline values: CDR1 SNHLY, CDR2 FYNNEI. Trimming shortened V by 7 bases and J by 2 bases, and 12 bases separated the two germline ends. CDR3 length: 13 residues. CDR3 bases: TGTGCCAGCATCCTACCGCTCGCCTACGAGCAGTACTTC. As protein: CASILPLAYEQYF.

This clone was detected a few times. The chain is built from TRBV7-9 and TRBJ1-5; no clear D gene. From germline, CDR1 is SEHNR and CDR2 FQNEAQ (reference sequence). V lost 3 bases to trimming and J lost 9 bases, with 12 bases between them. CDR3 size: 13 residues. The CDR3 DNA sequence: TGTGCCAGCAGCTTTGAACAACTTCTGCCCCAGCATTTT. Translated, it gives CASSFEQLLPQHF.

This sequence joins TRBV2 and TRBJ2-2, with 7 bases matching TRBD2. CDR1 and CDR2 from the germline V gene are SNHLY and FYNNEI. J gave up 3 bases and V 7 bases, and 5 bases lay outside the gene matches. The CDR3 extends over 14 amino acids. CDR3 protein: CASTGGSYTGELFF. The CDR3 coding sequence is TGTGCCAGCACTGGCGGGAGTTACACCGGGGAGCTGTTTTTT.

Here the CDR3 reads CASSVAGAVNTEAFF. CDR3 nucleotide sequence: TGTGCCAGCAGCGTAGCGGGGGCGGTGAACACTGAAGCTTTCTTT. The chain has TRBV9 and TRBJ1-1, with D tentatively TRBD1 (6 bases). The CDR3 totals 15 residues. From germline, CDR1 is SGDLS and CDR2 YYNGEE. Trimming stripped 0 bases from V and 0 bases from J, with 9 bases between.

The CDR3 sequence is CAIGQYNEQFF. DNA for the CDR3: TGTGCCATCGGCCAGTACAATGAGCAGTTCTTC. The rearrangement links TRBV10-3 to TRBJ2-1; no firm D call. The germline V gene has CDR1 ENHRY and CDR2 SYGVKD. CDR3 length: 11 residues. Between the trimmed V and J ends, which lost 8 bases and 4 bases, there was a span of 6 bases.

This chain joins TRBV11-2 and TRBJ1-1; tentatively, D is TRBD1 (6 bases). Germline values: CDR1 SGHAT, CDR2 FQNNGV. The CDR3 spans 14 residues. V lost 0 bases and J 5 bases, leaving 10 bases between the germline ends. The DNA of the CDR3 is TGTGCCAGCAGCTTAGAAGGCAGGGGAACTGAAGCTTTCTTT. It is translated as CASSLEGRGTEAFF.

The chain is built from TRBV7-9 and TRBJ2-6; D uncertain. V lost 1 base to trimming and J lost 5 bases, with 6 bases between them. The CDR3 length is 14 residues. CDR1 and CDR2 (germline): SEHNR, FQNEAQ (reference sequence). The CDR3 loop reads CASSLVYRANVLTF. In DNA, the CDR3 is TGTGCCAGCAGCTTAGTTTACAGGGCCAACGTCCTGACTTTC.